The clone carrying this TCR beta chain was observed a few times. Its antigen remains unknown. Germline V CDR1 and CDR2: SGHTA, FQGNSA. V lost 2 bases and J lost 4; bases outside the gene matches: 8. The CDR3 runs to 17 residues. This sample was included in a study of T cell repertoires in cytomegalovirus infection. Overall study: CMV epitopes in the study were HLA-C-restricted (recently identified) and HLA-B-restricted (well studied). Public TCR beta signatures indicated both CMV infection and matching HLA type. General study results and limits: The study identified carriers of CMV plus the relevant HLA from cumulative public TCR beta family frequency.

From the reads, TCRdb called clonotypes with MiXCR, one entry per CDR3 protein. The sample contains about 400,000 distinct CDR3 sequences, roughly 34% of which appear only once. The rearrangement uses TRBV7-2 and TRBJ1-1; 12 bases map to TRBD1. The sample was cultured PBMCs, taken from culture after CMV antigen stimulation. This clonotype was obtained from a human donor in good health (CMV status not recorded). Some clones in this sample may be carry-over from other donors' samples. For the CDR3, the DNA is TGTGCCAGCAGCTTATGGGCGGGACAGGGGGCTTCCACTGAAGCTTTCTTT. The encoded protein is CASSLWAGQGASTEAFF.